The rows below give T cell receptor beta chains drawn from one sample of a study of T cell changes during pregnancy in multiple sclerosis. Sequencing used immunoSEQ multiplex PCR; TCRdb keeps in-frame clones, though not all of them. The data contain approximately 44,000 clones, about 91% of them singletons. The starting material was CD4+ T cells from peripheral blood mononuclear cells, obtained in the second trimester of pregnancy. The source of these receptors is a female donor in good health, enrolled as a control in a pregnancy study. Each CDR3 is given with its conserved first and last residue. The D gene is left open where the match is weak. The listing skips clone size in some rows; elsewhere it reads once, few, many or a size class.

d_call,clone_size,j_call,v_call,cdr3_nt,cdr3_aa
.,.,TRBJ1-5,TRBV7-2,TGTGCCAGCAGCTACAGGGTTGATCAGCCCCAGCATTTT,CASSYRVDQPQHF
.,.,TRBJ1-2,TRBV30,TGTGCCTGGGGGGCCCCAGTCAAGTTGGGCTACACCTTC,CAWGAPVKLGYTF
.,.,TRBJ2-2,TRBV21-1,TGTGCCAGCACCTCGGGGGAGGGTAACACCGGGGAGCTGTTTTTT,CASTSGEGNTGELFF
TRBD2,.,TRBJ2-5,TRBV6-5,TGTGCCAGCAGTTACTCACTAGCGATGTGGGAGACCCAGTACTTC,CASSYSLAMWETQYF
TRBD1,.,TRBJ1-4,TRBV2,TGTGCCAGCAGTGCGGTAGGACAGGGAAACGAAAAACTGTTTTTT,CASSAVGQGNEKLFF
.,.,TRBJ1-5,TRBV7-2,TGTGCCAGCAGCTTATCCGGGGTAAATCAGCCCCAGCATTTT,CASSLSGVNQPQHF
TRBD1,.,TRBJ2-7,TRBV5-8,TGTGCCAGCAGCTTAGGGACAGGGGTTTACGAGCAGTACTTC,CASSLGTGVYEQYF
.,.,TRBJ2-5,TRBV28,TGTGCCAGCAGTTTCGGGTCGCCGGGTGGGACCCAGTACTTC,CASSFGSPGGTQYF
TRBD2,.,TRBJ2-6,TRBV6-1,TGTGCCAGCAGCGAAGCGACGGGGGGCTCTGGGGCCAACGTCCTGACTTTC,CASSEATGGSGANVLTF
TRBD1,.,TRBJ2-3,TRBV10-3,TGTGCCACTGGACAGGGGACAGATACGCAGTATTTT,CATGQGTDTQYF
.,.,TRBJ2-3,TRBV20-1,TGCAGTGCCGAAGCCACAGATACGCAGTATTTT,CSAEATDTQYF
.,.,TRBJ1-2,TRBV27,TGTGCCAGCAGCCCAGGGAAAGCTAACTATGGCTACACCTTC,CASSPGKANYGYTF
.,.,TRBJ2-3,TRBV7-9,TGTGCCAGCAGCTTAGGAAGAAGTCAGGGGAAGGATACGCAGTATTTT,CASSLGRSQGKDTQYF
.,few,TRBJ1-1,TRBV30,TGTGCCTGGAGATTAGCCTCGATGGACACTGAAGCTTTCTTT,CAWRLASMDTEAFF
TRBD2,.,TRBJ2-1,TRBV7-3,TGTGCCAGCAGCTTATTCGGGACTAGCCACAATGAGCAGTTCTTC,CASSLFGTSHNEQFF
TRBD1,.,TRBJ1-5,TRBV7-2,TGTGCCAGCAGCTTAATAGGGGACAGCCGTCAGCCCCAGCATTTT,CASSLIGDSRQPQHF
.,.,TRBJ2-1,TRBV9,TGTGCCAGCAGCCTAGATCTGGCCTCCTACAATGAGCAGTTCTTC,CASSLDLASYNEQFF
TRBD1,.,TRBJ2-2,TRBV18,TGTGCCAGCTCACCACAAAGGGGGCAGAACACCGGGGAGCTGTTTTTT,CASSPQRGQNTGELFF
.,.,TRBJ1-5,TRBV30,TGTGCCTGGAGTTTACAGGCTGGGAAGCCCCAGCATTTT,CAWSLQAGKPQHF
.,.,TRBJ2-7,TRBV9,TGTGCCAGCAGCTCGACAAGTTTAAGCTACGAGCAGTACTTC,CASSSTSLSYEQYF
TRBD2,.,TRBJ2-7,TRBV30,TGTGCCTGGACCCCCGGGACTAGTCGGTACGAGCAGTACTTC,CAWTPGTSRYEQYF
TRBD2,.,TRBJ2-3,TRBV4-3,TGCGCCAGCAGGGACTACGGGACTAGCGGGCCGGGGTTTATCACAGATACGCAGTATTTT,CASRDYGTSGPGFITDTQYF
TRBD2,.,TRBJ2-7,TRBV18,TGTGCCAGCTCACCCACTAGCGGGGGGTTAAGCTCCTACGAGCAGTACTTC,CASSPTSGGLSSYEQYF
TRBD2,.,TRBJ2-1,TRBV28,TGTGCCAGCCCTCCAAGGGGGGGACTAGTGAACAATGAGCAGTTCTTC,CASPPRGGLVNNEQFF
.,.,TRBJ2-5,TRBV5-1,TGCGCCAGCAGCTTGGAGGGGCGGACAGCGCCGAGGGAGACCCAGTACTTC,CASSLEGRTAPRETQYF
.,.,TRBJ2-7,TRBV5-4,TGTGCCAGCAGCCGGAACAGGGACGTCAACGAGCAGTACTTC,CASSRNRDVNEQYF
TRBD2,.,TRBJ2-7,TRBV4-1,TGCGCCAGCAGCCAAGAACCGGGTGGGAGGGCTTACGAGCAGTACTTC,CASSQEPGGRAYEQYF
.,.,TRBJ2-7,TRBV11-2,TGTGCCAGCAGCTTATCTGGGGGCACCTACGAGCAGTACTTC,CASSLSGGTYEQYF
.,.,TRBJ2-7,TRBV13,TGTGCCAGCAGCCACGGCGGGGTGTTGCCTAAAACCTACGAGCAGTACTTC,CASSHGGVLPKTYEQYF
.,.,TRBJ2-2,TRBV30,TGTGCCTGGAGTTCCAGGGGCGCCGGGGAGCTGTTTTTT,CAWSSRGAGELFF
TRBD2,.,TRBJ2-1,TRBV7-2,TGTGCCAGCAGCCCTCTAGCGGGATACAATGAGCAGTTCTTC,CASSPLAGYNEQFF
TRBD1,.,TRBJ1-2,TRBV28,TGTGCCAGCAGGGGACAGGCCCACCTCTATGGCTACACCTTC,CASRGQAHLYGYTF
TRBD2,.,TRBJ2-1,TRBV5-5,TGTGCCAGTTCCGGACTAGCGGGATACAATGAGCAGTTCTTC,CASSGLAGYNEQFF
.,.,TRBJ2-4,TRBV6-5,TGTGCCAGCAGTCCAACCTCCAGGTGGAACATTCAGTACTTC,CASSPTSRWNIQYF
TRBD1,once,TRBJ2-7,TRBV28,TGTGCCAGCAGTCAACCCGGGACAGGGGTCTACGAGCAGTACTTC,CASSQPGTGVYEQYF
TRBD1,.,TRBJ2-3,TRBV27,TGTGCCAGCAGTCCGGGACAGGTTAACCGAGATACGCAGTATTTT,CASSPGQVNRDTQYF